Below are 23 T cell receptor beta chains sequenced from a single sample in a study of T cells in Graves' hyperthyroidism and ophthalmopathy. Using RNA transcripts as the source, TCR beta CDR3 regions were amplified. TCR CDR3 regions were first amplified by RT-PCR with HTBI primers. One entry per CDR3 protein, called by TCRdb with MiXCR from the multiplex PCR reads. The data show a few hundred thousand distinct CDR3 sequences, with just under 15% seen just once and 32% held by the top ten. Sequencing was carried out using blood. The receptors were sampled from a woman younger than 45 with Graves' hyperthyroidism.

A few counts support this clonotype. V gene TRBV7-6 combines with J gene TRBJ2-6, with 9 bases lining up with TRBD1. The V gene end was trimmed by 5 bases and the J gene end by 2 bases; junction bases not matched to a gene: 7. The germline V gene encodes CDR1 SGHVS and CDR2 FNYEAQ. The CDR3 is 17 residues long. The CDR3 is CASSVQGAHPGANVLTF. The CDR3, as DNA: TGTGCCAGCAGCGTACAGGGGGCGCACCCTGGGGCCAACGTCCTGACTTTC.

In its sample, this clonotype was seen a few times. The chain employs TRBV7-6 and TRBJ1-1; TRBD1 matches at 7 bases. CDR1 is SGHVS and CDR2 is FNYEAQ in the germline V gene. The ends lost 4 bases at V and 3 bases at J; junction bases unmatched: 5. The CDR3 has 14 amino acids. CDR3 in DNA: TGTGCCAGCAGCTCACAGGGGCCGTACACTGAAGCTTTCTTT. It codes for CASSSQGPYTEAFF.

This chain connects TRBV3-1 to TRBJ1-1, with 8 bases lining up with TRBD1. The CDR3 is made up of 14 amino acids. J lost 11 bases, V lost 0 bases, and 8 bases had no gene match. Germline CDR1 and CDR2: LGHDT and YNNKEL (reference sequence). The CDR3 DNA reads as TGTGCCAGCAGCCAAGATTGGCAGGGGGCGATTGCTTTCTTT. Translating it yields CASSQDWQGAIAFF.

The chain combines TRBV4-1 with TRBJ1-6, with D perhaps TRBD1 (6 bases). The CDR3 spans 15 residues. From germline, CDR1 is MGHRA and CDR2 YSYEKL. Deletions cut 6 bases from V and 7 bases from J, with 16 bases between. CDR3 amino acids: CASRTPGGRNSPLHF. CDR3 nucleotide sequence: TGCGCCAGCAGAACCCCCGGGGGGCGGAATTCACCCCTCCACTTT.

This clonotype was found many times. CDR3 nucleotide sequence: TGCGCCAGCAGCTCGACGTTGGGACAGGGGGCTGGGTTTGGCACTGAAGCTTTCTTT. Translated, it gives CASSSTLGQGAGFGTEAFF. The chain joins TRBV5-1 to TRBJ1-1; TRBD1 agrees at 12 bases. The germline V gene encodes CDR1 SGHRS and CDR2 YFSETQ. The CDR3 has 19 residues. V was clipped by 3 bases and J by 4 bases; unmatched bases: 16.

This clonotype was picked up many times. The J gene is TRBJ2-7, the V gene TRBV3-1; tentatively, D is TRBD1 (5 bases). Looked up from germline, CDR1 is LGHDT and CDR2 is YNNKEL (reference sequence). The CDR3 length is 14 residues. V shed 1 base and J shed 3 bases, with 10 bases lying between them. CDR3 in DNA: TGTGCCAGCAGCCAAGTTACAGGTAGCTACGAGCAGTACTTC. Its translation: CASSQVTGSYEQYF.

This sequence joins TRBV12-3 or TRBV12-4 and TRBJ2-7; 8 bases align to TRBD1. This CDR3 is built from 16 residues. The V segment lost 2 bases and the J segment 0 bases; nucleotides outside the gene matches: 6. Here the CDR3 reads CASSLFGTGNSYEQYF. CDR3 sequence (DNA): TGTGCCAGCAGTTTATTCGGGACAGGCAACTCCTACGAGCAGTACTTC.

As to this clonotype: The junction does not match germline at one end; this may be a read error. The chain employs TRBV7-9 and TRBJ2-1, with 11 bases fitting TRBD2. The CDR3 runs 15 residues. In germline, CDR1 is SEHNR, CDR2 FQNEAQ (reference sequence). The CDR3 loop is CASGLAGGAYNEQFF. The CDR3 DNA follows: TGTGCCAGCGGCTTAGCGGGAGGGGCCTACAATGAGCAGTTCTTC.

This clonotype was picked up many times. This chain joins TRBV28 and TRBJ2-3; no clear D gene. The CDR3 runs 15 residues. Germline-derived CDR1 and CDR2 are MDHEN and SYDVKM. V lost 5 bases, J lost 0 bases, and 12 bases lay in between. CDR3 bases: TGTGCCAGCAGTAACGATAATCTAAGCACAGATACGCAGTATTTT. This encodes CASSNDNLSTDTQYF. Filled out from reference TRBV28 and TRBJ2-3, the complete variable domain reads DVKVTQSSRYLVKRTGEKVFLECVQDMDHENMFWYRQDPGLGLRLIYFSYDVKMKEKGDIPEGYSVSREKKERFSLILESASTNQTSMYLCASSNDNLSTDTQYFGPGTRLTVL.

This clonotype was seen more than once but under ten times. The chain employs TRBV11-2 and TRBJ2-2; 7 nucleotides align to TRBD2. Germline V gene lookup returns CDR1 SGHAT and CDR2 FQNNGV. With V trimmed by 1 base and J by 0 bases, 5 bases remained unmatched. The CDR3 extends over 17 amino acids. CDR3 sequence: CASSLASGTTNTGELFF. As DNA, the CDR3 is TGTGCCAGCAGCTTAGCCTCCGGGACTACGAACACCGGGGAGCTGTTTTTT. Complete variable domain (other parts from reference TRBV11-2 and TRBJ2-2): EAGVAQSPRYKIIEKRQSVAFWCNPISGHATLYWYQQILGQGPKLLIQFQNNGVVDDSQLPKDRFSAERLKGVDSTLKIQPAKLEDSAVYLCASSLASGTTNTGELFFGEGSRLTVL.

The table lists this clonotype with many counts. The gene calls are TRBV5-1 and TRBJ2-7; 8 nucleotides agree with TRBD1. Germline-derived CDR1 and CDR2 are SGHRS and YFSETQ. There are 15 residues in the CDR3. The J segment lost 6 bases and the V segment lost 0 bases, leaving 8 bases of the junction unmatched. The DNA of the CDR3 is TGCGCCAGCAGCTTGGGGGGACAGGACCATACCGAGCAGTACTTC. This encodes CASSLGGQDHTEQYF.

This clonotype has only a few counts. CDR3 nucleotides: TGTCCTCGGAGGGGCAGGGTGTGGTACGAGCAGTACTTC. It translates to CPRRGRVWYEQYF. V is TRBV6-1 and J is TRBJ2-7; TRBD2 might be the D (6 bases). Germline CDR1 and CDR2: MNHNS and SASEGT. The CDR3 runs 13 residues.

V gene TRBV7-7 combines with J gene TRBJ2-7, with TRBD2 matching 8 bases. With V trimmed by 5 bases and J by 3 bases, 6 bases remained unmatched. The CDR3 sequence is 14 residues long. Germline values: CDR1 SSHAT, CDR2 FNYEAQ (reference sequence). This chain's CDR3 is CASSPGAGGYEQYF. CDR3 DNA: TGTGCCAGCAGCCCAGGGGCGGGAGGCTACGAGCAGTACTTC.

V usage is TRBV29-1 and J usage is TRBJ2-2; D gene unclear. This CDR3 has 14 amino acids. V lost 3 bases and J 1 base, leaving 9 bases between the germline ends. Germline assignment: CDR1 SQVTM and CDR2 ANQGSEA. The CDR3 DNA follows: TGCAGCGTTGACACGGGCGTGAACACCGGGGAGCTGTTTTTT. It translates to CSVDTGVNTGELFF.

There are a few counts of this clonotype. CDR3 amino acids: CATSRDFPAGDRQYF. The CDR3 region has the DNA TGTGCCACCAGCAGAGATTTCCCGGCAGGGGACCGGCAGTATTTT. The V call is TRBV15, the J call TRBJ2-3, with TRBD1 as a possible D gene (6 bases). This CDR3 is 15 amino acids long. With 0 bases removed from V and 11 bases from J, the gap between germline ends came to 18 bases. CDR1 and CDR2 (germline): LNHNV, YYDKDF (reference sequence).

This clonotype was found many times. The rearrangement links TRBV24-1 to TRBJ2-2; D is perhaps TRBD2 (6 bases). Germline CDR1 reads KGHDR; CDR2 reads SFDVKD. This CDR3 spans 16 amino acids. Trimming removed 5 bases from V and 0 bases from J, with 12 bases in between. The CDR3 region is CATSAIREANTGELFF. As DNA, the CDR3 is TGTGCCACCAGTGCCATCAGGGAGGCGAACACCGGGGAGCTGTTTTTT.

This clonotype was detected ten times or more. The CDR3 sequence is CASSFPGRSNEQFF. The CDR3 DNA is TGTGCCAGCAGTTTTCCGGGAAGGAGCAATGAGCAGTTCTTC. The chain joins TRBV28 to TRBJ2-1, with D possibly being TRBD2 (5 bases). This CDR3 has 14 residues. Per germline, CDR1 MDHEN and CDR2 SYDVKM. Trimming left V 3 bases short and J 6 bases short, with 12 bases between.

This clonotype was observed once. This chain joins TRBV7-3 and TRBJ2-1, with 8 bases matching TRBD2. The V and J ends lost 2 bases and 9 bases, in that order; junction bases with no gene match: 3. Per germline, CDR1 SGHTA and CDR2 FQGTGA. The CDR3 is 13 amino acids. CDR3 sequence reads: CASSLDLAGEQFF. CDR3 sequence (DNA): TGTGCCAGCAGCTTAGATCTAGCGGGTGAGCAGTTCTTC. The whole variable domain, filled in from reference TRBV7-3 and TRBJ2-1, reads GAGVSQTPSNKVTEKGKYVELRCDPISGHTALYWYRQSLGQGPEFLIYFQGTGAADDSGLPNDRFFAVRPEGSVSTLKIQRTERGDSAVYLCASSLDLAGEQFFGPGTRLTVL.

This clonotype was counted between two and nine times. The chain uses TRBV11-2 and TRBJ2-7; a possible D gene is TRBD1 (7 bases). The germline V gene has CDR1 SGHAT and CDR2 FQNNGV. With 4 bases removed from V and 2 bases from J, the gap between germline ends came to 18 bases. The CDR3 extends over 16 amino acids. CDR3 protein: CASSSGRGQRTYEQYF. CDR3 bases: TGTGCCAGCAGCTCCGGGCGGGGACAGCGTACCTACGAGCAGTACTTC.

This clonotype was seen more than once but under ten times. This CDR3 is CSVVLALKTYEQYF. The CDR3 bases are TGCAGCGTTGTTTTAGCTCTTAAAACCTACGAGCAGTACTTC. The rearrangement uses TRBV29-1 and TRBJ2-7; D uncertain. Looked up from germline, CDR1 is SQVTM and CDR2 is ANQGSEA. Trimming pared 4 bases from V and 2 bases from J, leaving 15 bases between. The CDR3 consists of 14 residues.

As concerns this clonotype: At one end the junction does not follow the germline gene, possibly because of a read error. This sequence joins TRBV12-3 or TRBV12-4 and TRBJ2-7; D not certain. CDR3 length: 14 amino acids. CDR3 nucleotides: TGTGCCAGCAGTTTTGGCTCCAAGACCTACGGGCAGTACTTC. Translation gives CASSFGSKTYGQYF.

The V call is TRBV19, the J call TRBJ2-1, with D possibly matching TRBD1 (6 bases). V was clipped by 5 bases and J by 6 bases, with 17 bases between them. This CDR3 comprises 15 residues. From germline, CDR1 is LNHDA and CDR2 SQIVND (reference sequence). CDR3 bases: TGTGCCAGTAGTGTAATTACAGGGATGGTCAATGAGCAGTTCTTC. This sequence encodes CASSVITGMVNEQFF.

This clonotype was found many times. V usage is TRBV20-1 and J usage is TRBJ1-4, with 8 bases fitting TRBD1. After removal of 6 bases from V and 7 bases from J, the junction contained 16 bases not matched to a gene. This CDR3 is built from 16 residues. The germline gives CDR1 DFQATT, CDR2 SNEGSKA (reference sequence). The CDR3 DNA is TGCAGTGCCCTACCAATTTCCAGGGGGCCGGGTGAAAAACTGTTTTTT. Translating gives CSALPISRGPGEKLFF.